This T cell receptor beta chain emerged from a study of T cells in localized non-small cell lung cancer. Germline V gene data show CDR1 as LNHDA and CDR2 as SQIVND (reference sequence). CDR3 size: 15 residues. Trimming shortened V by 10 bases and J by 0 bases, and 16 bases separated the two germline ends. The study, taken as a whole, reports: Turning up in adjacent lung were a median around 58 of the top 100 tumor clones. Because only a single region of the tumor was sequenced, heterogeneity remains possible. Measurement of T cell clonality placed uninvolved adjacent lung highest, above the level in tumor.

Sequencing was performed with immunoSEQ multiplex PCR; in TCRdb, only in-frame clones are kept and a portion is missing. The sample has fewer than 15,000 clones, approximately 30% seen once; the top ten hold roughly 6.8%. Remarks on this clone: Its antigen is as yet unknown.

This specimen was lung tumor tissue, taken before any cancer treatment. This sequence joins TRBV19 and TRBJ1-5, with D possibly being TRBD1 (6 bases). This sequence was found in a female donor at least 60 years old with stage I lung adenocarcinoma. The CDR3 here is CATRGGGNSNQPQHF. The CDR3 DNA follows: TGTGCCACCAGGGGAGGGGGAAATAGCAATCAGCCCCAGCATTTT.